The table lists the clone carrying this TCR beta chain with many counts. Its antigen is currently unknown. CD25-based Treg depletion was applied to purified naive CD4+ T cells. CDR1 and CDR2 (germline): MNHEY, SMNVEV (reference sequence). V was clipped by 5 bases and J by 2 bases; unmatched bases: 6. The CDR3 contains 15 residues. The study, taken as a whole, reports: The larger cohort examined one V-J beta rearrangement, not whole repertoires. Tumor-infiltrating Treg TCR alpha and beta sequences overlapped most with tumor naive CD4+ T cells, then blood naive.

After constant-region reverse-primer amplification, full-length variable regions underwent semi-nested PCR with Nested Universal Primer A. Via MiXCR, TCRdb re-called the 5' RACE reads, giving one row per CDR3 protein. The top ten hold 2.2% of the sample, which has approximately 21,000 distinct CDR3 sequences, about 29% seen once. Sequencing was performed on tumor-infiltrating naive CD4+ T cells sorted from the breast tumor. The subset denotes: naive CD4+ T cells, CD4+CD45RA+CD25-. This TCR derives from a female donor with breast cancer. V gene TRBV27 combines with J gene TRBJ2-1; 7 positions match TRBD2. CDR3 amino acids: CASSPPSGTYNEQFF. The CDR3 bases are TGTGCCAGCAGTCCTCCTAGCGGAACCTACAATGAGCAGTTCTTC.